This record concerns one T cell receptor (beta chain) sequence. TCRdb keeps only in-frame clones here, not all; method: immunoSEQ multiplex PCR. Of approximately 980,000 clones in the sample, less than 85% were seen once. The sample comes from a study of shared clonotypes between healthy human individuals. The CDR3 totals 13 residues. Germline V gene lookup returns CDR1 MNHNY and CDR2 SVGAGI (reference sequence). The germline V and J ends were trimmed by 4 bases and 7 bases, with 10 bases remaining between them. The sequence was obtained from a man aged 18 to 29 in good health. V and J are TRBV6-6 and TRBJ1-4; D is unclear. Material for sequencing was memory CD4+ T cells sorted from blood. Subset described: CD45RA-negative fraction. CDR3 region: CASSLLAAEKLFF. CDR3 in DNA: TGTGCCAGCAGTTTACTGGCTGCTGAAAAACTGTTTTTT.